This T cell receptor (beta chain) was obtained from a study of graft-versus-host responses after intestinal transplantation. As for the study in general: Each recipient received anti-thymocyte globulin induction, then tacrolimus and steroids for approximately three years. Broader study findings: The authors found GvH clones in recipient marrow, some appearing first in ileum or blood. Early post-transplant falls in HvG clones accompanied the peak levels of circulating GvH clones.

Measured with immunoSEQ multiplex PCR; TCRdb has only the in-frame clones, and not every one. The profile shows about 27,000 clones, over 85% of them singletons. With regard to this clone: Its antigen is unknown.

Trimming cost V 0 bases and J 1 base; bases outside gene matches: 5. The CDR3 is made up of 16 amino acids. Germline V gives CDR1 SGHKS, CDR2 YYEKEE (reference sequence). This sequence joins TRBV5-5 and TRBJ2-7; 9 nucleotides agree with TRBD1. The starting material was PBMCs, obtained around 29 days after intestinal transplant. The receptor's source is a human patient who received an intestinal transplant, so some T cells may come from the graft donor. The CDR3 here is CASSLEAGTGSYEQYF. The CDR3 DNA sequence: TGTGCCAGCAGCTTGGAAGCGGGGACAGGGTCCTACGAGCAGTACTTC.